This T cell receptor (beta chain) derives from a study of OX40 agonist ivuxolimab in advanced cancers. General notes on the study: Ivuxolimab was a fully human IgG2 agonistic monoclonal antibody targeting the costimulatory receptor OX40 (CD134). The monotherapy dose-escalation portion (N of about 50 patients) of the phase I ivuxolimab trial is reported in the paper. Among the approximately 50 dose-escalation patients, around 20 had hepatocellular carcinoma, around 15 melanoma, 9 renal cell carcinoma and 9 head and neck cancer. Partial responses were achieved by three dose-escalation patients, of whom one had hepatocellular carcinoma and two had cutaneous melanoma. Prior anti-PD-1, anti-PD-L1 or anti-CTLA-4 therapy was permitted, and 30% to 50% of dose-escalation patients had received checkpoint inhibitors. The purpose of peripheral TCRbeta sequencing was to test whether ivuxolimab changed TCR sequence diversity and led to clonal T-cell expansion. Intravenous ivuxolimab was administered to patients every 2 weeks at six dose levels: 0.01, 0.1, 0.3, 1.5, 3 and 10 mg/kg. The dose-escalation cohort was roughly 80% male with a mean age of about 60 years, ranging from roughly 20 to 80. The research as a whole found: On average, CD8+ T cells showed more expanded clones than CD4+ T cells after ivuxolimab. The antigen specificity of the peripheral T cells that underwent clonal expansion was not determined. Low levels of normalized T-cell clonal expansion were also seen in some nonresponding patients. Partial responders in the 0.1-3.0 mg/kg groups had among the lowest normalized peripheral clonal expansion, especially among CD8+ T cells. At doses from 0.1 to 3.0 mg/kg, clonal expansion was seen in both CD4+ and CD8+ blood T cells between baseline and week 6.

For sequencing of the TCRbeta CDR3 region, genomic DNA was extracted from the sorted cells. TCRbeta CDR3 regions were sequenced using the immunoSEQ Assay. TCRdb retrieved this table from immuneACCESS and kept in-frame rearrangements only. Not all clones are present; in checked studies, unresolved V genes account for under half, and no reason is known for the remainder. The sample profile shows some 96,000 clones; around 83% of them were found once. The ten largest clones capture more than 1.2% of the sample. Points on this clone: Its cognate antigen has yet to be identified. The input lacks base qualities; no much larger clone sits a single base away.

The germline V gene encodes CDR1 LNHNV and CDR2 YYDKDF (reference sequence). Between the V and J ends, shortened by 4 bases and 0 bases respectively, the junction contains 15 bases. Its CDR3 holds 16 amino acids, cysteine through phenylalanine. The CDR3 DNA has 48 bases and is translated from base 1. The trial excluded patients who had a history of autoimmune disease or were on systemic immunosuppression. Peripheral blood for TCR sequencing was collected from all dose cohorts at baseline, on cycle 4 day 1, and on cycle 7 day 1. Samples were obtained from an open-label, multicenter, first-in-human phase I dose-escalation trial of ivuxolimab. The trial enrolled adults with locally advanced or metastatic head and neck squamous cell, hepatocellular, melanoma or renal cell carcinoma. Before TCR sequencing, CD4+ T cells and CD8+ T cells from peripheral blood were sorted into separate populations.

The chain uses TRBV15 and TRBJ1-2; the D gene is not confidently resolved. This specimen was CD4+ or CD8+ T cells sorted from blood, taken in a trial of the OX40 agonist ivuxolimab. This TCR was recovered from an adult with an advanced solid tumor such as melanoma, head and neck, liver or kidney cancer. The CDR3 here reads CATSKGMDGSNYGYTF. The sequence in DNA is TGTGCCACCAGCAAAGGAATGGACGGATCTAACTATGGCTACACCTTC. Here the CDR3 is joined to the reference TRBV15 and TRBJ1-2 genes, and the full variable domain is: DAMVIQNPRYQVTQFGKPVTLSCSQTLNHNVMYWYQQKSSQAPKLLFHYYDKDFNNEADTPDNFQSRRPNTSFCFLDIRSPGLGDTAMYLCATSKGMDGSNYGYTFGSGTRLTVV.